Sequencing of this T cell receptor (beta chain) was carried out in a study of memory CD4+ T cells and cytomegalovirus serostatus (dated by TCRdb to between 2019 and 2020). About the investigation overall: A total of about 35 healthy Belgian adults, of whom 9 were CMV seropositive and some 25 were CMV seronegative, were included in the cohort. The study sequenced CD4+ memory TCRbeta repertoires of a Belgian cohort with known cytomegalovirus serostatus to replicate a published TCR-based CMV serostatus classifier. The study at large found these results: On the Belgian cohort, the classifier based on the original framework reached a median bootstrapped AUC of roughly 0.96, with a 95% CI of 0.76-1.00. The results were read as suggesting that the CMV-associated TCR signature is, for the most part, present in the CD4+ memory repertoire. Only CD4+CD45RO+ memory cells were sequenced, in contrast to the original study, which included naive and memory CD4+ and CD8+ populations. Of around 160 previously reported CMV-associated TCRbeta sequences, approximately 64 appeared in the CD4+ memory repertoires, each in one to five individuals. For CMV serostatus prediction, a median bootstrapped AUC of about 0.95 was reached with the original framework, and a median bootstrapped AUC of about 0.91 was reached with a US-trained random forest.

About this clone: This clone's antigen is unknown. Base quality data are lacking; no much larger clone is found one base away.

Including the terminal cysteine and phenylalanine, the CDR3 comprises 11 residues. The CDR3 DNA has 33 bases and is translated from base 1. CDR1 is given as LNHNV and CDR2 as YYDKDF, both from the germline V gene (reference sequence). V is reduced by 4 bases and J by 9 bases, leaving a spacing of 7 bases between them. The Quick-DNA Microprep Kit was used to extract genomic DNA from the sorted cells. TCRbeta DNA was amplified with the immunoSEQ hsTCRbeta kit following the manufacturer's protocol. TCRbeta libraries were sequenced on an Illumina MiSeq instrument. From the authors' description of their analysis: Removing out-of-frame sequences left some 2,200,000 distinct TCRbeta sequences, an average of about 70,000 per individual. Each individual was scored using the number of approximately 160 previously reported CMV-associated TCRbeta sequences that the individual carried and the total number of productive distinct TCRbeta sequences. A beta-binomial model was reimplemented in Python, and random forests from scikit-learn, run with default parameters, were trained on data from the US cohort. Classifier performance on the Belgian cohort was reported as the median AUC with percentile confidence intervals calculated over 10,000 bootstrap iterations. The immuneACCESS repertoire file appears here via TCRdb, limited to in-frame rearrangements. These files lack a portion of the clones; in checked studies, under half of the deficit traces to unresolved V genes, and the cause of the others is not known. V and J calls and clone size come straight from that table; D and trimming were deduced from the DNA. The sample table lists 40,000 to 50,000 clones, around 70% of them with a count of one. The ten largest clones take up about 1.2% of the sample.

A FACSAria II was used to sort memory CD4+ T cells, defined as single viable CD3+CD4+CD8-CD45RO+ cells. CMV serostatus was determined with a Roche Elecsys assay detecting serum IgG against CMV pp150, pp28, p38 and p52. After thawing, total CD4+ T cells were enriched by positive selection with CD4 magnetic microbeads. The samples came from a different study that was designed specifically to examine the CD4+ T cell memory repertoire. Following standard operating procedures, peripheral blood mononuclear cells were isolated and cryopreserved, while serum was kept at -80 degrees C. Staining used CD3-PerCP (BW264/56), CD4-APC (RPA-T4), CD45RO-PE (UCHT1) and CD8-Pacific Orange (3B5) antibodies, with Sytox blue excluding non-viable cells.

The source is an adult in good health and CMV-seropositive. The sequenced sample was memory CD4+ T cells from blood. The rearrangement combines TRBV15 with TRBJ1-5; a confident D gene designation cannot be given. The bases read TGTGCCACCAGCACCAGAGGGCCCCAGCATTTT. Its protein is CATSTRGPQHF.